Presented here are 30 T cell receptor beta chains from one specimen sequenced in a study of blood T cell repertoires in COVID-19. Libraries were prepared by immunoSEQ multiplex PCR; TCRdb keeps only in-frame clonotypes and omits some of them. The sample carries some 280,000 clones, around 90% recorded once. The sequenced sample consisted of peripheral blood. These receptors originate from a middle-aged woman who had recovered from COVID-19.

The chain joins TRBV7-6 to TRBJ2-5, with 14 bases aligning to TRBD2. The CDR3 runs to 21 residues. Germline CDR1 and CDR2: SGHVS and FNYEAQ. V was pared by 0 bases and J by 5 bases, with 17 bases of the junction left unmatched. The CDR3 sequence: CASSLALSRTGLAGGVETQYF. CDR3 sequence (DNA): TGTGCCAGCAGCTTAGCCCTATCGCGGACCGGACTAGCGGGAGGAGTGGAGACCCAGTACTTC.

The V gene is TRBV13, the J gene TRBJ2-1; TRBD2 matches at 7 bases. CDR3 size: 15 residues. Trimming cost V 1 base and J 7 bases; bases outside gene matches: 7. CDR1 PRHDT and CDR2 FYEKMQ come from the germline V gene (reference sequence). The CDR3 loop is CASSLAGGRLNEQFF. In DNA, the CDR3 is TGTGCCAGCAGCTTAGCGGGAGGAAGGTTGAATGAGCAGTTCTTC.

The CDR3 sequence: CSVLDSNTGELFF. For the CDR3, the DNA is TGCAGCGTTCTGGACAGTAACACCGGGGAGCTGTTTTTT. The V call is TRBV29-1, the J call TRBJ2-2; a possible D gene is TRBD1 (6 bases). Between the trimmed V and J ends, which lost 5 bases and 2 bases, there was a span of 9 bases. Germline V gives CDR1 SQVTM, CDR2 ANQGSEA. This CDR3 contains 13 residues.

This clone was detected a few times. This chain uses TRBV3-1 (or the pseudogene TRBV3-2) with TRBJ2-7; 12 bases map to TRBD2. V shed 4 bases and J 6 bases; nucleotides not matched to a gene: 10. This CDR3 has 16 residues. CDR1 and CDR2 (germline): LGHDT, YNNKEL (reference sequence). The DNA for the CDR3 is TGTGCCAGCAGCCTGGGCCTAGCGGGAGGGCCGCGCGAGCAGTACTTC. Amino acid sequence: CASSLGLAGGPREQYF.

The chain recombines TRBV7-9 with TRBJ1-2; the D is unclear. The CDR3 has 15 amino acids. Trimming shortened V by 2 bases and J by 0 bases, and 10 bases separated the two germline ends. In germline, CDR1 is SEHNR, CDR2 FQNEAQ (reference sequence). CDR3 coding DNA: TGTGCCAGCAGCTTATCATCCCGGGCTAACTATGGCTACACCTTC. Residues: CASSLSSRANYGYTF.

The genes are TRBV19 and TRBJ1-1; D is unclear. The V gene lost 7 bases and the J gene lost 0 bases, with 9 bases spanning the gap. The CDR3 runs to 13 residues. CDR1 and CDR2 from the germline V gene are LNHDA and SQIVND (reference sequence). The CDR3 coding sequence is TGTGCCAGTATTGCCGGGATGAACACTGAAGCTTTCTTT. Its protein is CASIAGMNTEAFF.

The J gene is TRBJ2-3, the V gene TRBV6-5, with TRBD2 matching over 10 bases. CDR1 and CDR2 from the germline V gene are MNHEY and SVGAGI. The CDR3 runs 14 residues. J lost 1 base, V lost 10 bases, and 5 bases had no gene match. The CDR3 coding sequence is TGTGCCATCCAGCGGGAGGGGGGCACAGATACGCAGTATTTT. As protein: CAIQREGGTDTQYF.

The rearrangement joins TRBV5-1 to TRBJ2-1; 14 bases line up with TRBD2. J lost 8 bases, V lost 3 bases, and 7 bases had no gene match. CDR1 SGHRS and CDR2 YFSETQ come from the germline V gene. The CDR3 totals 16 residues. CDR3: CASSSGTSGGVYEQFF. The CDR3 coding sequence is TGCGCCAGCAGCTCGGGGACTAGCGGGGGCGTATATGAGCAGTTCTTC.

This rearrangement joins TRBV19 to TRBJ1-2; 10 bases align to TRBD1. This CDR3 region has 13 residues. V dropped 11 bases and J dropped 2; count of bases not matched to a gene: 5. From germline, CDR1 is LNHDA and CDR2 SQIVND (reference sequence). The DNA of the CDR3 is TGTGCCGCCCGGGACAGGGGAAACTATGGCTACACCTTC. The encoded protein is CAARDRGNYGYTF. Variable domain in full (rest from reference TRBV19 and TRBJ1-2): DGGITQSPKYLFRKEGQNVTLSCEQNLNHDAMYWYRQDPGQGLRLIYYSQIVNDFQKGDIAEGYSVSREKKESFPLTVTSAQKNPTAFYLCAARDRGNYGYTFGSGTRLTVV.

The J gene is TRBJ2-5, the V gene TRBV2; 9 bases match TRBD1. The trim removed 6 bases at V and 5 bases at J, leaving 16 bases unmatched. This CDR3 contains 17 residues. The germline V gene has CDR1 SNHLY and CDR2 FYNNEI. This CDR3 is CASSRTLTGGRGETQYF. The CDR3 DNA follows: TGTGCCAGCAGCCGAACCCTAACAGGGGGCCGAGGTGAGACCCAGTACTTC.

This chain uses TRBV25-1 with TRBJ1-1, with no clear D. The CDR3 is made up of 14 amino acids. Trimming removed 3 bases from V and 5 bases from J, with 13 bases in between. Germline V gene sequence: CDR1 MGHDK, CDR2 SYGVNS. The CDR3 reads CASSDPGLVTEAFF. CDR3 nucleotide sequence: TGTGCCAGCAGTGACCCCGGACTAGTGACTGAAGCTTTCTTT.

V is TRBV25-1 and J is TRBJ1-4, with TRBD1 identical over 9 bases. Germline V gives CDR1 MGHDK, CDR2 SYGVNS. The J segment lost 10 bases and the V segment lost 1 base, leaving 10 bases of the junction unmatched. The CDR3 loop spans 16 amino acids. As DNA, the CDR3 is TGTGCCAGCAGTGAATCCAACCCGGGACAGGGTGGAAAACTGTTTTTT. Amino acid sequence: CASSESNPGQGGKLFF.

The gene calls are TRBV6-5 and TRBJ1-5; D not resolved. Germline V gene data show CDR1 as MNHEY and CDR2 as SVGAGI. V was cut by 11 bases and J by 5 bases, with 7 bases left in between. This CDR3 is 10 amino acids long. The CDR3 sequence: CAVGDQPQHF. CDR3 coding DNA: TGTGCCGTGGGCGATCAGCCCCAGCATTTT.

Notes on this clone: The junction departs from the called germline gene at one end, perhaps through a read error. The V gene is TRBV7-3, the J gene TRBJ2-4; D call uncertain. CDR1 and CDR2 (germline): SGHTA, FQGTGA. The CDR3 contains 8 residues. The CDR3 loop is CASSLTPF. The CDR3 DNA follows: TGTGCCAGCAGCCTGACTCCCTTC. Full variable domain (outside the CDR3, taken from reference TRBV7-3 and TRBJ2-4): GAGVSQTPSNKVTEKGKYVELRCDPISGHTALYWYRQSLGQGPEFLIYFQGTGAADDSGLPNDRFFAVRPEGSVSTLKIQRTERGDSAVYLCASSLTPFGAGTRLSVL.

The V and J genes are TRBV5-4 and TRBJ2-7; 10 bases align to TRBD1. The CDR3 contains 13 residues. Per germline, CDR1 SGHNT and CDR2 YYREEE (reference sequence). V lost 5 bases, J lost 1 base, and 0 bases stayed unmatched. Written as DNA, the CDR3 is TGTGCCAGCAGGGGACAGGGGTCCTACGAGCAGTACTTC. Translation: CASRGQGSYEQYF. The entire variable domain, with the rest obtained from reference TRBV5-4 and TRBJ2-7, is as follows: ETGVTQSPTHLIKTRGQQVTLRCSSQSGHNTVSWYQQALGQGPQFIFQYYREEENGRGNFPPRFSGLQFPNYSSELNVNALELDDSALYLCASRGQGSYEQYFGPGTRLTVT.

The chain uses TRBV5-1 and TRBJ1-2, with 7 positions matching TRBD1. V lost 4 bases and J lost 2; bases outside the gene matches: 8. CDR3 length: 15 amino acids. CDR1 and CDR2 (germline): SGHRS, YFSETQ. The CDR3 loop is CASSRTGTENYGYTF. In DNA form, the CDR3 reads TGCGCCAGCAGCAGGACCGGGACAGAGAACTATGGCTACACCTTC.

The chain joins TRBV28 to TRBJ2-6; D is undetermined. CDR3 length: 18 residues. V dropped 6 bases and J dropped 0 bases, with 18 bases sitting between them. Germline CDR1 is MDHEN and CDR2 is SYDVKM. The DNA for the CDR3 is TGTGCCAGCAGGATGCGCGCAAAATTATCCTCTGGGGCCAACGTCCTGACTTTC. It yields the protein CASRMRAKLSSGANVLTF.

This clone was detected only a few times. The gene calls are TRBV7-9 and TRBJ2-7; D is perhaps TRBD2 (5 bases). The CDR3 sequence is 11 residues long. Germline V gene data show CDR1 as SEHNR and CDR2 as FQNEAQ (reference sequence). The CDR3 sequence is CALESSYEQYF. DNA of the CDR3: TGTGCACTAGAGAGCTCCTACGAGCAGTACTTC.

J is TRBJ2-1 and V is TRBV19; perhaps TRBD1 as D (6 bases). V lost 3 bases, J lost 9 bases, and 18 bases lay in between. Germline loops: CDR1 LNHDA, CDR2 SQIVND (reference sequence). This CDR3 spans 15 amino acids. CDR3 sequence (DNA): TGTGCCAGTAGTATGGGGCTAGGGGGATACGGTGAGCAGTTCTTC. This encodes CASSMGLGGYGEQFF.

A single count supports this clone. This CDR3 reads CATSVSRDSLVPDTQYF. As DNA, the CDR3 is TGTGCCACCAGTGTCTCTCGCGACAGCCTCGTACCAGATACGCAGTATTTT. The chain combines TRBV24-1 with TRBJ2-3, with a weak D call TRBD1 (5 bases). Trimming took off 5 bases at V and 4 bases at J, with 21 bases between the two ends. The V gene's germline CDR1 is KGHDR and CDR2 SFDVKD. The CDR3 length is 17 residues.

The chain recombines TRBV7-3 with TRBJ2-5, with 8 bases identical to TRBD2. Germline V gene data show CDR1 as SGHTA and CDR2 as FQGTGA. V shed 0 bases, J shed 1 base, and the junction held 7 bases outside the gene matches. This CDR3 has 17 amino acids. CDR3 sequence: CASSLTGIAGTQETQYF. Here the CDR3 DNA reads TGTGCCAGCAGCTTAACCGGTATAGCGGGAACCCAAGAGACCCAGTACTTC.

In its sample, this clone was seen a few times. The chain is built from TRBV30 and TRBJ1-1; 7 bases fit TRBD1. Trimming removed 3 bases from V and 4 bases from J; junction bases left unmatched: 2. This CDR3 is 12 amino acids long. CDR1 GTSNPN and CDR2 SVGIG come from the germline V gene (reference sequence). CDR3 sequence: CAWSSGGTEAFF. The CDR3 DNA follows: TGTGCCTGGAGCTCAGGGGGCACTGAAGCTTTCTTT.

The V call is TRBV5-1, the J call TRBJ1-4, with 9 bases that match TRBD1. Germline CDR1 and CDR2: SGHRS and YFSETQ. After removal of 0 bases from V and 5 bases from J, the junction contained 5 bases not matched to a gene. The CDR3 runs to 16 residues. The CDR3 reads CASSLEQGAWNEKLFF. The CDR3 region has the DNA TGCGCCAGCAGCTTGGAACAGGGGGCTTGGAATGAAAAACTGTTTTTT.

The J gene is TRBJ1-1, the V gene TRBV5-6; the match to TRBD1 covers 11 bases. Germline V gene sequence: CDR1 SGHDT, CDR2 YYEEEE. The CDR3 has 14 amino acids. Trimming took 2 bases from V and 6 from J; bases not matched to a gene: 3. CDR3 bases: TGTGCCAGCAGCTTCGGACAGGGGGCCGCTGAAGCTTTCTTT. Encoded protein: CASSFGQGAAEAFF.

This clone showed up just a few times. The CDR3 loop reads CASSIGPNGEKLFF. The CDR3 coding sequence is TGTGCCAGTAGTATCGGCCCTAACGGGGAAAAACTGTTTTTT. The gene calls are TRBV19 and TRBJ1-4, with D uncertain. There are 14 residues in the CDR3. V was trimmed by 3 bases and J by 8 bases, leaving 13 bases between them. From germline, CDR1 is LNHDA and CDR2 SQIVND (reference sequence). The variable domain in full, completed from reference TRBV19 and TRBJ1-4, reads DGGITQSPKYLFRKEGQNVTLSCEQNLNHDAMYWYRQDPGQGLRLIYYSQIVNDFQKGDIAEGYSVSREKKESFPLTVTSAQKNPTAFYLCASSIGPNGEKLFFGSGTQLSVL.

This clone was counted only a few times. The CDR3 spells CATSDSGVPYGYTF. CDR3 coding DNA: TGTGCCACCAGTGACAGCGGGGTTCCCTATGGCTACACCTTC. This rearrangement joins TRBV24-1 to TRBJ1-2; the D is unclear. Trimming removed 4 bases at V and 4 bases at J, with 12 bases between. This CDR3 is 14 amino acids long. Germline CDR1 KGHDR, CDR2 SFDVKD.

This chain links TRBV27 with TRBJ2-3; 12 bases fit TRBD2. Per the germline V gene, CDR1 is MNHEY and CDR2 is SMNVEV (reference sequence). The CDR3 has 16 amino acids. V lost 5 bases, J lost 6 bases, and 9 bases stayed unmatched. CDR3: CASSHWTSGIGDTQYF. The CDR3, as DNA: TGTGCCAGCAGTCATTGGACTAGCGGGATTGGGGATACGCAGTATTTT.

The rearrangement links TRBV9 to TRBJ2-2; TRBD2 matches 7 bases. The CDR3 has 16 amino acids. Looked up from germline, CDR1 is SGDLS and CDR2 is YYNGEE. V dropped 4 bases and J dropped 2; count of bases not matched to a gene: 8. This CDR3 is CASSSGGRVNTGELFF. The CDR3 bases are TGTGCCAGCAGCAGTGGAGGGAGGGTAAACACCGGGGAGCTGTTTTTT.

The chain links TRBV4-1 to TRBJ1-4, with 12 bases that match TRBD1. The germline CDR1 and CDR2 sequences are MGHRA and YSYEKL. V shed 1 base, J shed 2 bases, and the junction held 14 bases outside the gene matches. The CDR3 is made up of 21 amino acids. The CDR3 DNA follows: TGCGCCAGCAGCCAAGGATCCGTCTCGGGGACAGGGGGCTATACTAATGAAAAACTGTTTTTT. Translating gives CASSQGSVSGTGGYTNEKLFF.

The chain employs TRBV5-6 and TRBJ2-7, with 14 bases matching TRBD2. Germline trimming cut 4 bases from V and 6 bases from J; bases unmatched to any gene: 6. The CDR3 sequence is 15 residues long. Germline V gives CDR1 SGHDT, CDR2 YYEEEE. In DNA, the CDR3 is TGTGCCAGCAGCCCCGGGACTAGCGGGAGCCCCGAGCAGTACTTC. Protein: CASSPGTSGSPEQYF.